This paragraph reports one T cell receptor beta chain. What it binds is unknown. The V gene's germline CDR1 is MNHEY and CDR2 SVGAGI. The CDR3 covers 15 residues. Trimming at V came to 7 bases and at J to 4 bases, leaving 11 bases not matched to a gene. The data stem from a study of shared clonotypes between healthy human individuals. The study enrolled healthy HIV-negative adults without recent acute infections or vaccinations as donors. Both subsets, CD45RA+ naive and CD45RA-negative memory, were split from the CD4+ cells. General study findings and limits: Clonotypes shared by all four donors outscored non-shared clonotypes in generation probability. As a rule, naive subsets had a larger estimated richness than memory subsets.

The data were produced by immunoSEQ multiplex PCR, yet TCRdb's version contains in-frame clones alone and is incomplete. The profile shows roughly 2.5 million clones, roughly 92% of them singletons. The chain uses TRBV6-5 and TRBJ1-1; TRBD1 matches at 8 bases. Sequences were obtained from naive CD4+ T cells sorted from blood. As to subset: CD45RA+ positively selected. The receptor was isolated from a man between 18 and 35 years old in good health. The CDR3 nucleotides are TGTGCCAGCACCCAACGGGCAGGGGGCTTCACTGAAGCTTTCTTT. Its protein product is CASTQRAGGFTEAFF.